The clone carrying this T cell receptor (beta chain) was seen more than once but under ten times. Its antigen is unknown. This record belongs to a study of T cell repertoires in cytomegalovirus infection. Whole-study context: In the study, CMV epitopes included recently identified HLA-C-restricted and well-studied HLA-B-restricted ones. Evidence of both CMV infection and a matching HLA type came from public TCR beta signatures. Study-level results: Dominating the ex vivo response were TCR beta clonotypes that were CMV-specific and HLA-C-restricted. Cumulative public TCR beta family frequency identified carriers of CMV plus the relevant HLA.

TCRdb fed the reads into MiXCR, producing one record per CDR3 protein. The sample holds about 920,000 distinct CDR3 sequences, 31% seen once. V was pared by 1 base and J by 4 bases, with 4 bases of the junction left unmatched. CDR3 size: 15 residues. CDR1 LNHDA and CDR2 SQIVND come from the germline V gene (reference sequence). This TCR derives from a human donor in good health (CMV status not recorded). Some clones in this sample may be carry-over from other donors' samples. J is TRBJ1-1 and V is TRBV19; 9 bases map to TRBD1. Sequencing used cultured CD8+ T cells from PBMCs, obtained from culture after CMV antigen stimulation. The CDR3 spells CASSIAGQGSTEAFF. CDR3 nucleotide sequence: TGTGCCAGTAGTATAGCGGGACAGGGATCCACTGAAGCTTTCTTT.